Sequencing of this T cell receptor beta chain was carried out in a study of blood T cell repertoires in COVID-19. Assay: immunoSEQ multiplex PCR; the TCRdb copy retains only in-frame clones and omits some. Of roughly 370,000 clones detected, approximately 87% appear once; the ten largest clones hold roughly 9.4%. Participants came from some 23 US areas, aged about 18 to 89 years. Cohorts were based on clinical histories the participants reported. Cohort 3 recovery required two negative PCRs, clearance, or symptom resolution. Notes on this clone: The same CDR3 can be traced to other DNA sequences in this sample.

This CDR3 is built from 15 residues. Per the germline V gene, CDR1 is KGHSH and CDR2 is LQKENI. J was trimmed by 1 base and V by 5 bases; bases with no gene match: 4. The J gene is TRBJ2-5, the V gene TRBV18, with 10 bases identical to TRBD2. The sequence was collected from a woman between 45 and 65 years old who had recovered from COVID-19. Material: PBMCs or T cells enriched from blood (not recorded which). The CDR3 coding sequence is TGTGCCAGCTCAAGGACTAGCGGAGTCCAAGAGACCCAGTACTTC. The encoded protein is CASSRTSGVQETQYF.